These 32 T cell receptor beta chains originate from one sample sequenced in a study of blood T cell repertoires in COVID-19. Clones were read by immunoSEQ multiplex PCR, and TCRdb kept only the in-frame ones, dropping some. Counted here are approximately 120,000 clones, 92% occurring once; the ten biggest clones make up about 2%. The sample taken for sequencing was peripheral blood. These receptors all stem from a man aged 50 to 59 with COVID-19, enrolled during active disease.

This chain connects TRBV11-2 to TRBJ2-5; TRBD2 matches at 13 bases. Germline CDR1 is SGHAT and CDR2 is FQNNGV. The CDR3 extends over 15 amino acids. J lost 5 bases, V lost 5 bases, and 5 bases had no gene match. Here the CDR3 DNA reads TGTGCCAGCAGCGGGGGACTAGCGGGAAGGGAGACCCAGTACTTC. Translated: CASSGGLAGRETQYF. Filled out from reference TRBV11-2 and TRBJ2-5, the complete variable domain reads EAGVAQSPRYKIIEKRQSVAFWCNPISGHATLYWYQQILGQGPKLLIQFQNNGVVDDSQLPKDRFSAERLKGVDSTLKIQPAKLEDSAVYLCASSGGLAGRETQYFGPGTRLLVL.

The V call is TRBV4-2, the J call TRBJ2-1, with 7 bases identical to TRBD1. The CDR3 is 15 residues long. Germline-derived CDR1 and CDR2 are LGHNA and YNFKEQ. The ends lost 3 bases at V and 3 bases at J; junction bases unmatched: 5. CDR3 region: CASSQPGTVYNEQFF. The CDR3 nucleotides are TGTGCCAGCAGCCAGCCCGGGACAGTCTACAATGAGCAGTTCTTC.

In DNA, the CDR3 is TGCGCCAGCAGCCAGGTTCTACGTACATCCGGGACAGCAAACACCTACGAGCAGTACTTC. Amino acid sequence: CASSQVLRTSGTANTYEQYF. The rearrangement uses TRBV4-1 and TRBJ2-7; 7 bases are a match to TRBD1. With 3 bases clipped from V and 2 bases from J, the junction kept 22 bases outside the gene matches. The V gene's germline CDR1 is MGHRA and CDR2 YSYEKL. This CDR3 is 20 amino acids long.

This clone was observed a few times. The chain employs TRBV19 and TRBJ2-4; no reliable D call. Per the germline V gene, CDR1 is LNHDA and CDR2 is SQIVND (reference sequence). There are 11 residues in the CDR3. Trimming took 4 bases from V and 8 from J, leaving 6 bases between them. The CDR3 sequence is CASSSQDIQYF. Written as DNA, the CDR3 is TGTGCCAGTAGTAGTCAGGACATTCAGTACTTC.

V gene TRBV12-3 or TRBV12-4 combines with J gene TRBJ1-2, with 7 bases that match TRBD1. The CDR3 is made up of 13 amino acids. The J segment lost 4 bases and the V segment lost 5 bases, leaving 4 bases of the junction unmatched. This CDR3 is CASSHGQAYGYTF. CDR3 nucleotides: TGTGCCAGCAGTCACGGACAGGCCTATGGCTACACCTTC.

The genes are TRBV7-9 and TRBJ2-7; no firm D call. Trimming took off 2 bases at V and 1 base at J, with 12 bases between the two ends. Germline loops: CDR1 SEHNR, CDR2 FQNEAQ (reference sequence). The CDR3 runs 15 residues. The DNA for the CDR3 is TGTGCCAGCAGCTTATCTCTCGGCAGGTCCTACGAGCAGTACTTC. This translates into CASSLSLGRSYEQYF.

The chain links TRBV9 to TRBJ2-5; perhaps TRBD2 as D (6 bases). The germline V gene encodes CDR1 SGDLS and CDR2 YYNGEE. The CDR3 sequence is 15 residues long. Trimming cost V 0 bases and J 3 bases, with 12 bases left between them. The CDR3 DNA reads as TGTGCCAGCAGCGTAGCGGGAGAGCCAAAAGAGACCCAGTACTTC. Its translation is CASSVAGEPKETQYF.

Only a few counts were recorded for this clone. V and J are TRBV5-1 and TRBJ1-1; 11 bases are shared with TRBD1. V trimming: 2 bases; J trimming: 5 bases; junction bases outside the gene matches: 5. This CDR3 contains 15 residues. CDR1 and CDR2 from the germline V gene are SGHRS and YFSETQ. The CDR3 bases are TGCGCCAGCAGCTTTGAGGGACAGGGGGTGACTGAAGCTTTCTTT. Protein product: CASSFEGQGVTEAFF.

This clone was counted a single time. The CDR3 DNA reads as TGTGCCAGCAGCTTACAACAGGGTAACACTGAAGCTTTCTTT. Its protein is CASSLQQGNTEAFF. The V gene is TRBV7-2, the J gene TRBJ1-1; tentatively, D is TRBD1 (6 bases). V dropped 2 bases and J dropped 2 bases, with 9 bases sitting between them. There are 14 residues in the CDR3. Germline loops: CDR1 SGHTA, CDR2 FQGNSA. Full variable domain (remainder filled in from reference TRBV7-2 and TRBJ1-1): GAGVSQSPSNKVTEKGKDVELRCDPISGHTALYWYRQSLGQGLEFLIYFQGNSAPDKSGLPSDRFSAERTGGSVSTLTIQRTQQEDSAVYLCASSLQQGNTEAFFGQGTRLTVV.

J is TRBJ2-7 and V is TRBV9, with TRBD2 matching 11 bases. Germline V gene sequence: CDR1 SGDLS, CDR2 YYNGEE. The CDR3 extends over 14 amino acids. V was clipped by 0 bases and J by 5 bases; unmatched bases: 1. The DNA of the CDR3 is TGTGCCAGCAGCGTAGGACTAGCGGGAAACGAGCAGTACTTC. Translated, it gives CASSVGLAGNEQYF.

The chain has TRBV5-1 and TRBJ2-1, with 10 bases matching TRBD2. V lost 2 bases and J lost 9; bases outside the gene matches: 17. Germline values: CDR1 SGHRS, CDR2 YFSETQ. The CDR3 has 18 amino acids. In nucleotides, the CDR3 is TGCGCCAGCAGCTTCCCCCCAGGGGGAAGCGGGAGGGGGGGTGAGCAGTTCTTC. Amino acids: CASSFPPGGSGRGGEQFF.

This rearrangement joins TRBV9 to TRBJ1-4; D gene unclear. Germline-derived CDR1 and CDR2 are SGDLS and YYNGEE. There are 15 residues in the CDR3. V was cut by 4 bases and J by 0 bases, with 10 bases left in between. CDR3 residues: CASSPRGATNEKLFF. DNA for the CDR3: TGTGCCAGCAGCCCACGGGGTGCAACTAATGAAAAACTGTTTTTT.

The rearrangement links TRBV2 to TRBJ2-7; D possibly corresponds to TRBD1 (6 bases). CDR1 is SNHLY, CDR2 FYNNEI, per germline. This CDR3 contains 11 residues. V dropped 6 bases and J dropped 6 bases, with 9 bases sitting between them. The CDR3, as DNA: TGTGCCAGCAGCCAGGGGTCCGAGCAGTACTTC. Protein: CASSQGSEQYF.

This clone was detected once. The rearrangement uses TRBV9 and TRBJ1-4; D is unclear. This CDR3 region has 16 residues. CDR1 is SGDLS, CDR2 YYNGEE, per germline. The V end lost 3 bases, the J end lost 0 bases, and 12 bases lay between the germline ends. The CDR3 here is CASSEENPATNEKLFF. DNA of the CDR3: TGTGCCAGCAGCGAGGAGAATCCTGCAACTAATGAAAAACTGTTTTTT.

The V call is TRBV30, the J call TRBJ2-4; 10 nucleotides agree with TRBD2. Germline CDR1 reads GTSNPN; CDR2 reads SVGIG (reference sequence). Unmatched junction bases numbered 9, after V lost 2 bases and J lost 8 bases. The CDR3 is 15 residues long. CDR3 protein: CAWSTRTSGGDIQYF. In DNA, the CDR3 is TGTGCCTGGAGTACCCGGACTAGCGGCGGCGACATTCAGTACTTC.

The chain has TRBV6-5 and TRBJ2-7, with 9 bases that match TRBD1. CDR1 and CDR2 (germline): MNHEY, SVGAGI. This CDR3 is built from 13 residues. Trimming took 6 bases from V and 2 from J; bases not matched to a gene: 2. CDR3 amino acids: CASRDRGTYEQYF. CDR3 sequence (DNA): TGTGCCAGCAGGGACAGGGGTACCTACGAGCAGTACTTC.

The chain links TRBV21-1 to TRBJ2-3; the listed D gene, TRBD2, was not tested against the DNA. TRBV21-1 is a documented pseudogene. The CDR3 has 18 amino acids. The CDR3 coding sequence is TGTGCCAGCAGCAAAGATTGGGGGACTAGCGGGCGCACAGATACGCAGTATTTT. Protein: CASSKDWGTSGRTDTQYF.

The V call is TRBV21-1, the J call TRBJ1-3; TRBD1 is taken as the D call from the table, unchecked against the DNA. TRBV21-1 is noted as a pseudogene. The CDR3 consists of 14 residues. The CDR3 nucleotides are TGTGCCAGCGACACGGCTCAGGCTGGAAACACCATATATTTT. Translation gives CASDTAQAGNTIYF.

The chain combines TRBV5-1 with TRBJ2-2; a weak D match, TRBD2 (5 bases). V shed 2 bases and J shed 5 bases, with 16 bases lying between them. Per the germline V gene, CDR1 is SGHRS and CDR2 is YFSETQ. CDR3 length: 16 amino acids. The CDR3 loop reads CASSLIPPRGTGELFF. The CDR3 DNA follows: TGCGCCAGCAGCTTAATCCCCCCTAGAGGGACCGGGGAGCTGTTTTTT.

This rearrangement joins TRBV7-8 to TRBJ2-7; TRBD1 is a possible D gene (6 bases). The germline V gene encodes CDR1 SGHVS and CDR2 FQNEAQ. This CDR3 is 13 amino acids long. Trimming took 5 bases from V and 6 from J, leaving 14 bases between them. The CDR3 reads CASSRGSQGEQYF. The DNA of the CDR3 is TGTGCCAGCAGCCGCGGGTCACAGGGCGAGCAGTACTTC. The entire variable domain, with the rest obtained from reference TRBV7-8 and TRBJ2-7, is as follows: GAGVSQSPRYKVAKRGQDVALRCDPISGHVSLFWYQQALGQGPEFLTYFQNEAQLDKSGLPSDRFFAERPEGSVSTLKIQRTQQEDSAVYLCASSRGSQGEQYFGPGTRLTVT.

The chain is built from TRBV23-1 and TRBJ1-1; possibly TRBD1 for D (6 bases). TRBV23-1 is identified as an open reading frame with a role that is uncertain. Trimming shortened V by 10 bases and J by 1 base, and 19 bases separated the two germline ends. This CDR3 region has 15 residues. The CDR3 bases are TGCGCCATTTCCCTAGGGGGTTTTGGGAACACTGAAGCTTTCTTT. This translates into CAISLGGFGNTEAFF.

The rearrangement links TRBV18 to TRBJ1-2; 7 bases align to TRBD1. Germline CDR1 KGHSH, CDR2 LQKENI. The junction had 8 bases not matched to a gene; V was cut back by 2 bases and J by 2 bases. The CDR3 is made up of 16 amino acids. CDR3 coding DNA: TGTGCCAGCTCACCAATTGGCGACAGGGCGAACTATGGCTACACCTTC. Its translation is CASSPIGDRANYGYTF.

V gene TRBV11-2 combines with J gene TRBJ1-1; a possible D gene is TRBD1 (6 bases). The germline gives CDR1 SGHAT, CDR2 FQNNGV. The V gene lost 5 bases and the J gene lost 10 bases, with 17 bases spanning the gap. This CDR3 comprises 13 residues. This CDR3 is CASSTQGGVTAFF. The CDR3 DNA sequence: TGTGCCAGCAGCACCCAAGGGGGGGTTACAGCTTTCTTT.

The V call is TRBV19, the J call TRBJ2-1; a weak D match, TRBD2 (5 bases). The CDR3 length is 12 residues. Germline V CDR1 and CDR2: LNHDA, SQIVND (reference sequence). The V gene lost 2 bases and the J gene lost 8 bases, with 7 bases spanning the gap. This CDR3 is CASSIKRHEQFF. DNA of the CDR3: TGTGCCAGTAGTATAAAGCGGCATGAGCAGTTCTTC.

The J gene is TRBJ2-3, the V gene TRBV4-3, with TRBD2 matching over 7 bases. Germline CDR1 and CDR2: LGHNA and YSLEER. V was clipped by 1 base and J by 8 bases; unmatched bases: 9. This CDR3 spans 15 amino acids. The CDR3 DNA reads as TGCGCCAGCAGCCAAGTAATGTCAAGCGGGACTACGCAGTATTTT. Encoded protein: CASSQVMSSGTTQYF.

J is TRBJ1-1 and V is TRBV6-5; 11 bases are shared with TRBD1. V lost 6 bases, J lost 3 bases, and 6 bases stayed unmatched. There are 15 residues in the CDR3. CDR1 and CDR2 (germline): MNHEY, SVGAGI. The CDR3, as DNA: TGTGCCAGCAGGTCCGGGACAGGGGGTTACACTGAAGCTTTCTTT. Protein: CASRSGTGGYTEAFF.

The chain couples TRBV14 to TRBJ1-4, with D possibly matching TRBD1 (5 bases). Trimming shortened V by 2 bases and J by 15 bases, and 22 bases separated the two germline ends. Germline CDR1 is SGHDN and CDR2 is FVKESK. The CDR3 extends over 15 amino acids. The CDR3 bases are TGTGCCAGCAGCCAAAATTTTGGGACTTATCGTCGTATGTTTTTT. Encoded protein: CASSQNFGTYRRMFF.

The genes are TRBV30 and TRBJ2-5; 9 positions match TRBD1. From germline, CDR1 is GTSNPN and CDR2 SVGIG (reference sequence). The CDR3 consists of 14 residues. V dropped 2 bases and J dropped 5; count of bases not matched to a gene: 6. CDR3 bases: TGTGCCTGGAGTCATACAGGGGGCGAGGAGACCCAGTACTTC. Protein: CAWSHTGGEETQYF.

This chain joins TRBV10-2 and TRBJ1-1; 7 bases agree with TRBD1. CDR1 and CDR2 (germline): WSHSY, SAAADI. CDR3 length: 13 amino acids. V was clipped by 7 bases and J by 0 bases; unmatched bases: 2. CDR3 protein: CASKQGVNTEAFF. The CDR3 region has the DNA TGCGCCAGCAAGCAGGGGGTGAACACTGAAGCTTTCTTT.

The chain links TRBV14 to TRBJ1-6; weak D call: TRBD1 (6 bases). V was shortened by 4 bases and J by 10 bases, with 23 bases between the two germline ends. Germline CDR1 and CDR2: SGHDN and FVKESK. This CDR3 spans 17 amino acids. The CDR3 here is CASSPTRGGGRRSPLHF. The CDR3 DNA reads TGTGCCAGCAGCCCGACCAGGGGCGGAGGAAGGCGGTCACCCCTCCACTTT.

The chain recombines TRBV5-1 with TRBJ2-2; D unresolved. With 5 bases removed from V and 7 bases from J, the gap between germline ends came to 12 bases. Germline lookup yields CDR1 SGHRS and CDR2 YFSETQ. The CDR3 spans 13 residues. CDR3 loop: CASSVMLGGELFF. In DNA form, the CDR3 reads TGCGCCAGCAGTGTGATGCTAGGCGGGGAGCTGTTTTTT.

V usage is TRBV27 and J usage is TRBJ2-1; 10 positions agree with TRBD1. This CDR3 has 16 residues. Germline lookup yields CDR1 MNHEY and CDR2 SMNVEV (reference sequence). With V trimmed by 6 bases and J by 3 bases, 8 bases remained unmatched. DNA of the CDR3: TGTGCCAGCAGCCCGACAGGGGGCATGGTCTACAATGAGCAGTTCTTC. Protein product: CASSPTGGMVYNEQFF.